The rows below give T cell receptor beta chains drawn from one sample of a study of cytomegalovirus exposure and HLA in healthy donors. Assay used: immunoSEQ multiplex PCR; TCRdb lists only in-frame clones, some missing. The listing records 100,000 to 150,000 clones. Sequencing input: PBMCs. These TCRs come from a man younger than 35 in good health and CMV-seronegative. Both conserved end residues are trimmed from each CDR3. Each record gives: D gene, CDR3 length, V gene, J gene, CDR3 protein. The D gene is left open where the match is weak.

D: NA; length: 16; V: TRBV4-1; J: TRBJ2-1; CDR3: ASSQDPRRGLSYNEQF
D: TRBD2; length: 12; V: TRBV7-6; J: TRBJ2-7; CDR3: ASSDLAGVGEQY
D: TRBD1; length: 16; V: TRBV28; J: TRBJ2-7; CDR3: ASSSLLPYQGASYEQY
D: NA; length: 14; V: TRBV9; J: TRBJ1-1; CDR3: ASSPSGGGLNTEAF
D: NA; length: 11; V: TRBV11-2; J: TRBJ2-2; CDR3: ASSLDRIGELF
D: TRBD1; length: 10; V: TRBV28; J: TRBJ2-5; CDR3: ASSPPRQGQY
D: TRBD2; length: 12; V: TRBV6-5; J: TRBJ2-7; CDR3: ASAKGGVRDEQY
D: TRBD2; length: 12; V: TRBV7-2; J: TRBJ2-3; CDR3: ASSLALAGGRAY
D: NA; length: 10; V: TRBV18; J: TRBJ1-2; CDR3: ASNNPGNGYT
D: TRBD1; length: 15; V: TRBV9; J: TRBJ2-2; CDR3: ASSPAGAGGRRGELF
D: TRBD2; length: 12; V: TRBV28; J: TRBJ2-1; CDR3: ASSGLAERVEQF
D: NA; length: 12; V: TRBV5-1; J: TRBJ1-1; CDR3: ASSVMVLSTEAF
D: NA; length: 13; V: TRBV27; J: TRBJ2-1; CDR3: ASSLTGWPDNEQF
D: NA; length: 13; V: TRBV6-6; J: TRBJ2-6; CDR3: ASSYSLSGANVLT
D: NA; length: 11; V: TRBV7-9; J: TRBJ2-7; CDR3: ASSLAPGYEQY
D: NA; length: 13; V: TRBV5-8; J: TRBJ1-2; CDR3: ASSLAAGGNYGYT
D: TRBD2; length: 13; V: TRBV5-1; J: TRBJ2-1; CDR3: ASSFLAGEQNEQF
D: NA; length: 13; V: TRBV6-6; J: TRBJ1-2; CDR3: ASSLAQIINYGYT
D: NA; length: 15; V: TRBV29-1; J: TRBJ2-4; CDR3: SVEGTTEEVTKNIQY
D: TRBD2; length: 14; V: TRBV5-6; J: TRBJ2-3; CDR3: ASSLRLAGGTDTQY
D: NA; length: 12; V: TRBV7-8; J: TRBJ1-1; CDR3: ASSSNLGETEAF
D: NA; length: 13; V: TRBV18; J: TRBJ1-1; CDR3: ASSPLPGVNTEAF
D: NA; length: 13; V: TRBV9; J: TRBJ2-5; CDR3: ASSVTEGGWETQY
D: NA; length: 13; V: TRBV6-5; J: TRBJ2-7; CDR3: ASSYSIAVSYEQY
D: NA; length: 13; V: TRBV6-5; J: TRBJ2-7; CDR3: ASSSSSGQGYEQY
D: TRBD1; length: 13; V: TRBV7-2; J: TRBJ1-1; CDR3: ASTRGEGAGTEAF
D: TRBD2; length: 13; V: TRBV9; J: TRBJ2-2; CDR3: ASSPRGGVTGELF
D: NA; length: 17; V: TRBV7-9; J: TRBJ2-1; CDR3: ASSSRRREGRVLHNEQF
D: NA; length: 13; V: TRBV13; J: TRBJ2-4; CDR3: ASSPRVVAKNIQY